One and the same sample provided the 8 T cell receptor beta chains below, sequenced in a study of breast tumors, draining lymph nodes, adjacent tissues. The lymph nodes were axillary draining lymph nodes from breast cancer patients. TCRdb re-analysed the multiplex PCR reads in MiXCR, keeping a single row per CDR3 protein. This table has around 290,000 distinct CDR3 sequences, roughly 31% appearing once. Sequencing was performed on axillary lymph node tissue. These receptors all stem from a female donor with breast cancer. Some clones in this sample may be carry-over from other donors' samples.

This clonotype was counted ten times or more. The gene calls are TRBV15 and TRBJ2-7, with D possibly being TRBD2 (5 bases). This CDR3 has 14 amino acids. V shed 1 base and J shed 6 bases, with 13 bases lying between them. Germline V gives CDR1 LNHNV, CDR2 YYDKDF (reference sequence). DNA for the CDR3: TGTGCCACCAGCAGAGTTCGGGGTTCCGGCGAGCAGTACTTC. Protein: CATSRVRGSGEQYF.

The rearrangement uses TRBV5-4 and TRBJ1-1; D unclear. Trimming removed 0 bases at V and 4 bases at J, with 7 bases between. Germline assignment: CDR1 SGHNT and CDR2 YYREEE (reference sequence). This CDR3 comprises 13 residues. In nucleotides, the CDR3 is TGTGCCAGCAGCTTGGGATGGAGCACTGAAGCTTTCTTT. Its protein is CASSLGWSTEAFF.

This clonotype was recorded a few times. The CDR3, as DNA: TGTGCCAGCATCACAGCGAGCAGGAGGGGCGAGCAGTACTTC. It codes for CASITASRRGEQYF. The chain is built from TRBV6-2 or TRBV6-3 and TRBJ2-7; maybe TRBD2 (6 bases). The CDR3 extends over 14 amino acids. Trimming left V 7 bases short and J 6 bases short, with 19 bases between. In germline, CDR1 is MNHEY, CDR2 SVGEGT.

As for this clonotype: A read error may explain this, as a much larger clone is one base away. The chain is built from TRBV20-1 and TRBJ2-2; D possibly matches TRBD1 or TRBD2 (5 bases each). CDR1 and CDR2 from the germline V gene are DFQATT and SNEGSKA (reference sequence). The length of the CDR3 is 13 residues. The CDR3 nucleotides are TGCAGTGCTAGAGCTCCCATCTCCGGGGCGCTGTTTTTT. This encodes CSARAPISGALFF.

This clonotype was observed at least ten times. This sequence joins TRBV20-1 and TRBJ2-7, with TRBD2 identical over 13 bases. The CDR3 is 13 amino acids. Looked up from germline, CDR1 is DFQATT and CDR2 is SNEGSKA (reference sequence). The junction had 4 bases not matched to a gene; V was cut back by 6 bases and J by 5 bases. Here the CDR3 reads CSASTSGRDEQYF. The CDR3 DNA sequence: TGCAGTGCCAGTACTAGCGGGAGGGACGAGCAGTACTTC.

This clonotype has ten or more counts. The gene calls are TRBV11-3 and TRBJ2-7; no definite D call. Trimming took off 5 bases at V and 0 bases at J, with 11 bases between the two ends. This CDR3 comprises 14 residues. Germline V CDR1 and CDR2: SGHNT, YENEEA. In DNA, the CDR3 is TGTGCCAGCAGCCCGCCACAGAACTCCTACGAGCAGTACTTC. Protein: CASSPPQNSYEQYF.

The rearrangement uses TRBV7-3 and TRBJ1-5; D is uncertain. The germline V gene encodes CDR1 SGHTA and CDR2 FQGTGA. Trimming removed 4 bases from V and 3 bases from J, with 13 bases in between. The CDR3 is 15 amino acids. CDR3 sequence (DNA): TGTGCCAGCAGCTCCGCCGGGCCCCTCAATCAGCCCCAGCATTTT. It codes for CASSSAGPLNQPQHF.

In this sample, this clonotype turned up many times. The CDR3 DNA reads TGTGCCAGCAGTTTTCTCCCGCAGCGGGTGGGGGAGCAGTACTTC. Protein: CASSFLPQRVGEQYF. The chain combines TRBV12-3 or TRBV12-4 with TRBJ2-7; weak D call: TRBD2 (6 bases). The CDR3 length is 15 residues. V lost 3 bases, J lost 7 bases, and 19 bases lay in between.